Detailed here is one TCR beta chain. Germline values: CDR1 SGDLS, CDR2 YYNGEE. The V gene end was trimmed by 2 bases and the J gene end by 13 bases; junction bases not matched to a gene: 13. The CDR3 loop spans 16 amino acids. This specimen belongs to a study of T cell changes during pregnancy in multiple sclerosis. The data were produced by immunoSEQ multiplex PCR, yet TCRdb's version contains in-frame clones alone and is incomplete. The profile covers about 20,000 clones, with about 89% appearing a single time and approximately 0.63% taken by the ten largest. The sequence came from a female donor in good health, enrolled as a control in a pregnancy study. The sample was CD4+ T cells from peripheral blood mononuclear cells, taken after pregnancy. The chain has TRBV9 and TRBJ1-6; the match to TRBD1 covers 9 bases. CDR3 sequence: CASSVSEGTGRTPLHF. CDR3 DNA: TGTGCCAGCAGCGTTTCTGAGGGGACAGGGAGGACGCCCCTCCACTTT.